A selection of T cell receptor beta chains follows, all from one sample in a study of blood T cell repertoires in COVID-19. Repertoires were generated with immunoSEQ multiplex PCR, while TCRdb's copy carries only in-frame clones and drops some. The table shows around 260,000 clones, with 75% to 95% occurring only once. Sequenced material: PBMCs or T cells enriched from blood (not recorded which). These receptors all come from a woman in her 30s who had recovered from COVID-19. CDR3s include the opening cysteine and the closing phenylalanine or tryptophan. Fields, in order: clone size, J gene, D gene, V gene, CDR3 DNA, CDR3 protein. The D gene is left open where the match is weak. Some rows mark clone size as missing; the rest say once, few, many or name a class of expanded clone.

.	TRBJ2-2	.	TRBV24-1	TGTGCTTCCAATCGGGGCACCGGGGAGCTGTTTTTT	CASNRGTGELFF
.	TRBJ2-1	TRBD2	TRBV4-1	TGCGCCAGCAGCCAGACTAGCGGGAGAGGAGATGAGCAGTTCTTC	CASSQTSGRGDEQFF
.	TRBJ1-1	TRBD1	TRBV27	TGTGCCAGCAGTTTGAGTGGGACAGGCGTTCGGACTGAAGCTTTCTTT	CASSLSGTGVRTEAFF
.	TRBJ1-5	.	TRBV10-3	TGTGCCATCGCCGAAGGGGGGGTTAAGCAGCCCCAGCATTTT	CAIAEGGVKQPQHF
.	TRBJ2-3	TRBD2	TRBV7-2	TGTGCCAGCAGCTCCTTAGCGGGAGCCCCAGATACGCAGTATTTT	CASSSLAGAPDTQYF
.	TRBJ2-7	TRBD2	TRBV14	TGTGCCAGCAGCCAGACCGGGACTAGGAGCTCCTACGAGCAGTACTTC	CASSQTGTRSSYEQYF
.	TRBJ2-7	TRBD2	TRBV7-2	TGTGCCAGCAGCTTAAGTGGACGCGGGGGATCCTACGAGCAGTACTTC	CASSLSGRGGSYEQYF
.	TRBJ2-7	.	TRBV2	TGTGCCAGCAACCGAGGGTACGAGCAGTACTTC	CASNRGYEQYF
.	TRBJ2-1	.	TRBV27	TGTGCCAGCAACCCTAAGCGGGTTAGTTACAATGAGCAGTTCTTC	CASNPKRVSYNEQFF
.	TRBJ1-2	.	TRBV7-3	TGTGCCAGCAGCTTAACGGCCGGGACACCACCGGTAGGCTACACCTTC	CASSLTAGTPPVGYTF
.	TRBJ2-7	.	TRBV14	TGTGCCAGCAGCTCGGACTTGATGAGCTACGAGCAGTACTTC	CASSSDLMSYEQYF
.	TRBJ2-2	TRBD2	TRBV11-2	TGTGCCAGCAGCTTACGGGGGGCGAACACCGGGGAGCTGTTTTTT	CASSLRGANTGELFF
.	TRBJ2-5	TRBD2	TRBV29-1	TGCAGCGCGCGCCCCGGGGGAGGGAGGAAGACCCAGTACTTC	CSARPGGGRKTQYF
.	TRBJ1-2	.	TRBV19	TGTGCCAGTAGTATCCTATCGTGGAGTAACTATGGCTACACCTTC	CASSILSWSNYGYTF
.	TRBJ1-4	.	TRBV7-9	TGTGCCAGCAGCTTGTCGGGGGAAGGAAAACTGTTTTTT	CASSLSGEGKLFF
.	TRBJ1-2	.	TRBV4-1	TGCGCCAGCAGCCAAGATCACGGTATAAACTATGGCTACACCTTC	CASSQDHGINYGYTF
.	TRBJ1-2	.	TRBV7-3	TGTGCCAGCAGCCCGGAGGTAAAGCGAGGCTACACCTTC	CASSPEVKRGYTF
.	TRBJ2-2	TRBD1	TRBV28	TGTGCCAGCCCCCCCGAGGGGGCCGTGGGCACCGGGGAGCTGTTTTTT	CASPPEGAVGTGELFF
.	TRBJ2-1	.	TRBV5-1	TGCGCCAGCACTTACGAGTACAATGAGCAGTTCTTC	CASTYEYNEQFF
.	TRBJ1-4	.	TRBV11-1	TGTGCCAGCAGCTTAGTAACCACCGGAAAACTGTTTTTT	CASSLVTTGKLFF
few	TRBJ2-7	TRBD1	TRBV19	TGTGCCAGTAGCCGACAGGGGGCGGCGGGCGAGCAGTACTTC	CASSRQGAAGEQYF
.	TRBJ1-6	TRBD1	TRBV2	TGTGCCAGCAGCGAGGGACAGGGGCCTATTAATTCACCCCTCCACTTT	CASSEGQGPINSPLHF
.	TRBJ2-7	.	TRBV30	TGTGCCTGGAGTGGTCTACCCTACGAGCAGTACTTC	CAWSGLPYEQYF
.	TRBJ2-1	TRBD1	TRBV28	TGTGCCAGCAGTTTCTCAGGGACAGTCCCCCGCAATGAGCAGTTCTTC	CASSFSGTVPRNEQFF
.	TRBJ2-2	TRBD2	TRBV9	TGTGCCAGCAGCGATCTGGCGGGAGGGGAGACCGGGGAGCTGTTTTTT	CASSDLAGGETGELFF
.	TRBJ1-6	.	TRBV6-5	TGTGCCAGCAGTTACTCTATCGGTTCACCCCTCCACTTT	CASSYSIGSPLHF
.	TRBJ1-2	.	TRBV24-1	TGTGCCACCAGTGACCTTACAGCAAACTATGGCTACACCTTC	CATSDLTANYGYTF
.	TRBJ2-3	.	TRBV30	TGTGCCTGGAGTGTGGCTAGCGGCACAGATACGCAGTATTTT	CAWSVASGTDTQYF
.	TRBJ2-3	TRBD1	TRBV24-1	TGTGCCACCAGTGACCCGGGACAGCGCACAGATACGCAGTATTTT	CATSDPGQRTDTQYF
.	TRBJ2-5	.	TRBV7-9	TGTGCCAGCAGCTTATCCGCCGAGGAGACCCAGTACTTC	CASSLSAEETQYF
.	TRBJ2-1	TRBD2	TRBV5-8	TGTGCCAGCAGCACTGGACTAGCGCTACACAATGAGCAGTTCTTC	CASSTGLALHNEQFF
once	TRBJ2-7	TRBD2	TRBV30	TGTGCCTCAGTCGCAGCGGGAGACCCTCTCGAGCAGTACTTC	CASVAAGDPLEQYF
once	TRBJ2-1	TRBD1	TRBV15	TGTGCCACCAGCGGACAGGGAGGTTACAATGAGCAGTTCTTC	CATSGQGGYNEQFF
.	TRBJ2-7	.	TRBV20-1	TGCAGTGCTAGTCGCCCAGGGCCTTCCTACGAGCAGTACTTC	CSASRPGPSYEQYF
.	TRBJ1-2	.	TRBV19	TGTGCCAGTAGTATTCCGCACAGAACTAACTATGGCTACACCTTC	CASSIPHRTNYGYTF
.	TRBJ2-5	TRBD1	TRBV7-2	TGTGCCAGCAGCTCGGATGCAGGGGGCAGGGGGGAGACCCAGTACTTC	CASSSDAGGRGETQYF
.	TRBJ2-5	TRBD2	TRBV6-6	TGTGCCAGCGCTGCGGGGGGCTTTGAGACCCAGTACTTC	CASAAGGFETQYF
.	TRBJ2-2	TRBD2	TRBV7-3	TGTGCCAGCAGCTTCACTAGCGGGAACACCGGGGAGCTGTTTTTT	CASSFTSGNTGELFF
.	TRBJ2-1	TRBD1	TRBV24-1	TGTGCCACCAGTCCGACAGGGGCTGCGCGGTTCTTC	CATSPTGAARFF
.	TRBJ2-2	TRBD2	TRBV28	TGTGCCAGCAGTTTGGTTTTCTCTTGGGCTAGCGGGAAACCAAACACCGGGGAGCTGTTTTTT	CASSLVFSWASGKPNTGELFF
.	TRBJ2-1	TRBD2	TRBV6-5	TGTGCCAGCAGTTATGGGCGCGGGAGGTCTAATGAGCAGTTCTTC	CASSYGRGRSNEQFF
.	TRBJ2-5	.	TRBV7-2	TGTGCCAGCAGCCGGACTACGTACCAAGAGACCCAGTACTTC	CASSRTTYQETQYF
.	TRBJ2-7	TRBD1	TRBV10-3	TGTGCCATCAGCCCGGGACAGGGTAACTACGAGCAGTACTTC	CAISPGQGNYEQYF
once	TRBJ1-4	TRBD1	TRBV5-4	TGTGCCAGCAGCCTCGACAGGGGGAATGAAAAACTGTTTTTT	CASSLDRGNEKLFF
once	TRBJ2-5	TRBD2	TRBV2	TGTGCCAGCAGAACCTCTAGCGGGGGGGCTAAAGCCCAGTACTTC	CASRTSSGGAKAQYF
.	TRBJ2-1	TRBD2	TRBV11-3	TGTGCCAGCAGCTTAGATATGGCGGGAGGAGGGAATGAGCAGTTCTTC	CASSLDMAGGGNEQFF
.	TRBJ2-5	TRBD2	TRBV5-6	TGTGCCAGCAGCTTGGTTTTAACTGGCGGGAGTGGAGAGACCCAGTACTTC	CASSLVLTGGSGETQYF
few	TRBJ2-3	.	TRBV6-6	TGTGCCAGCAGTTACTCATGGGAGCCCACAGATACGCAGTATTTT	CASSYSWEPTDTQYF
.	TRBJ2-7	TRBD2	TRBV27	TGTGCCAGCAGTCCACACCAGGGGCTAGCGGGAGGATACGAGCAGTACTTC	CASSPHQGLAGGYEQYF
.	TRBJ1-2	TRBD1	TRBV9	TGTGCCAGCAGCGTAGAGCCGGGACAGGTCTATGGCTACACCTTC	CASSVEPGQVYGYTF
.	TRBJ2-3	TRBD2	TRBV10-3	TGTGCCATCAGTGAGTCCTTGGGACTAGCGGGAAGCACAGATACGCAGTATTTT	CAISESLGLAGSTDTQYF
once	TRBJ1-5	.	TRBV10-1	TGCGCCACCGGGGGAGGAATCAATCAGCCCCAGCATTTT	CATGGGINQPQHF
.	TRBJ1-1	.	TRBV7-3	TGTGCCAGCAGCCTCCGGTGGAACACTGAAGCTTTCTTT	CASSLRWNTEAFF